This is a list of T cell receptor beta chains from one sample in a study of T cell responses to AZD1222 COVID-19 vaccine. The assay was immunoSEQ multiplex PCR, and TCRdb's table has in-frame clones only and misses some. The repertoire holds over 85,000 clones, with 94% as singletons. The material sequenced was peripheral blood, taken 28 days after the second AZD1222 dose. These receptor sequences come from an adult who received the AZD1222 COVID-19 vaccine. CDR3s leave out the opening cysteine and the closing phenylalanine or tryptophan.

V gene	CDR3 protein
TRBV27	ASSLGVSQPQH
TRBV6-5	ASSYEGRGLPLH
TRBV12-3/TRBV12-4	ASSPNLEPQH
TRBV5-1	ASSPGTSGRAYEQF
TRBV11-2	ASSSWGAPGNTIY
TRBV11-2	ASRSTGLEGYEQY
TRBV6-5	ASSPRGEGGYT
TRBV3-1/TRBV3-2	ASSGRGLAKNIQY
TRBV5-1	ASSLVRGPPTYEQY
TRBV7-2	ASSFRTFQGNTEAF
TRBV18	ASSPPMTTEAF
TRBV2	ASKKLAGAPGETQY
TRBV10-2	ASAGGSGNTIY
TRBV5-1	ASSRTGLQYNEQF
TRBV27	ASSPRGGSGANVLT
TRBV19	ASSISGGIDEQF